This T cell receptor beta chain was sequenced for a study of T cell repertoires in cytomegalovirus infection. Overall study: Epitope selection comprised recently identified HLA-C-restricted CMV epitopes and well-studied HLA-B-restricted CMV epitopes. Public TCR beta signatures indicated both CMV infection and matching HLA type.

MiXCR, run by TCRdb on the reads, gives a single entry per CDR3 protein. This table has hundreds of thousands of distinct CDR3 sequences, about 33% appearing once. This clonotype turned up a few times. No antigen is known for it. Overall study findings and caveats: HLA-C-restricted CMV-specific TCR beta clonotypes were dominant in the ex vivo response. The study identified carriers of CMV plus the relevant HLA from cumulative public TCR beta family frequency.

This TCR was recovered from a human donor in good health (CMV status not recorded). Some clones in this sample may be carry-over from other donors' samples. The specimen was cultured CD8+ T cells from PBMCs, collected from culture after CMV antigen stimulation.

The chain's CDR3 is CASSSFGRIEQYV. DNA for the CDR3: TGTGCCAGCAGTTCCTTCGGACGGATCGAGCAGTACGTC. The gene calls are TRBV6-5 and TRBJ2-7; D remains unclear. CDR3 length equals 13 residues. Germline lookup yields CDR1 MNHEY and CDR2 SVGAGI. The V gene lost 4 bases and the J gene lost 6 bases, with 13 bases spanning the gap.